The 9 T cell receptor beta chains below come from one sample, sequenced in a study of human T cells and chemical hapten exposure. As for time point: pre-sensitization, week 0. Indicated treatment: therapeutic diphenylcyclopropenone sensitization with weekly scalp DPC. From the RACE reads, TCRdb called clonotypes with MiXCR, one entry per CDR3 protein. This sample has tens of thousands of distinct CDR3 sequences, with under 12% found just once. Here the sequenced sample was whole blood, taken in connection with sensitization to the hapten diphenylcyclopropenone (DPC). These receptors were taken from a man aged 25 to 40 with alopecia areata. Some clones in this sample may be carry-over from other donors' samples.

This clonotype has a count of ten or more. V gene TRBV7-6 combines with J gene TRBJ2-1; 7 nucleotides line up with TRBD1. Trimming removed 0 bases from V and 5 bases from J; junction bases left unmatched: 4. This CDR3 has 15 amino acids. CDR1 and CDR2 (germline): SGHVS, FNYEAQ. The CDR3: CASSLARQGNNEQFF. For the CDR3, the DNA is TGTGCCAGCAGCTTAGCCAGACAGGGAAACAATGAGCAGTTCTTC.

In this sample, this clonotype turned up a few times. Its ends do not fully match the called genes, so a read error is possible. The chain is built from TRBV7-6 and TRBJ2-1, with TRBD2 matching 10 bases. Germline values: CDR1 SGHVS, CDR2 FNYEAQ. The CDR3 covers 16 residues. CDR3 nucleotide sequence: TGTGCCAGCAGCAGACTAGCGGGTCTGACCTATAATGAGCAGTTCTTC. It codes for CASSRLAGLTYNEQFF. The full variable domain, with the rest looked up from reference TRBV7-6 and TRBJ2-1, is GAGVSQSPRYKVTKRGQDVALRCDPISGHVSLYWYRQALGQGPEFLTYFNYEAQQDKSGLPNDRFSAERPEGSISTLTIQRTEQRDSAMYRCASSRLAGLTYNEQFFGPGTRLTVL.

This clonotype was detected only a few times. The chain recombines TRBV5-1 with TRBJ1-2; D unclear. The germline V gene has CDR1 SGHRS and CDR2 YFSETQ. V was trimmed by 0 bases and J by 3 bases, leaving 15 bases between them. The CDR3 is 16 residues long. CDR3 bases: TGCGCCAGCAGCTTGGGTTTACGGACCGTAGACTATGGCTACACCTTC. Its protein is CASSLGLRTVDYGYTF.

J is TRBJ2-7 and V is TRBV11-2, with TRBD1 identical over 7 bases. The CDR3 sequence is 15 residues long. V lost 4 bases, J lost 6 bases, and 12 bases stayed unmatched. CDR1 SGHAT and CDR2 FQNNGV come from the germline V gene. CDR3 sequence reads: CASSWDRSKPLEQYF. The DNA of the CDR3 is TGTGCCAGCAGCTGGGACAGATCAAAGCCCCTCGAGCAGTACTTC. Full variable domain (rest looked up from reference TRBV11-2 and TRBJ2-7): EAGVAQSPRYKIIEKRQSVAFWCNPISGHATLYWYQQILGQGPKLLIQFQNNGVVDDSQLPKDRFSAERLKGVDSTLKIQPAKLEDSAVYLCASSWDRSKPLEQYFGPGTRLTVT.

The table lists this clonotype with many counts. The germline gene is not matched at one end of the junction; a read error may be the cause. DNA of the CDR3: TGTGCCAGCTCCCCACGTGGGGCGCCCGAATCACTGTTGTTTTTT. Translating it yields CASSPRGAPESLLFF. The V and J genes are TRBV18 and TRBJ2-2, with a tentative D call TRBD1 (5 bases). The CDR3 runs to 15 residues. The germline CDR1 and CDR2 sequences are KGHSH and LQKENI.

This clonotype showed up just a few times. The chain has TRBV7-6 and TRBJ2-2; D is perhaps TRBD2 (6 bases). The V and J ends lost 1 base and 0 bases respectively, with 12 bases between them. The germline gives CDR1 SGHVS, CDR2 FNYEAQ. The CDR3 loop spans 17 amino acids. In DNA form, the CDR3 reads TGTGCCAGCAGCTTAGGCGCTAGCGTAACGAACACCGGGGAGCTGTTTTTT. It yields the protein CASSLGASVTNTGELFF.

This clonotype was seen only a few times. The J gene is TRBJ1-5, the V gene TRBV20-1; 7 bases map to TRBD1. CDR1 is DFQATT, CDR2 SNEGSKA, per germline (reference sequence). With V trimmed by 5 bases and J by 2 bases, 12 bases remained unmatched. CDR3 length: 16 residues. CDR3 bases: TGCAGTGCTTTAGAGAGCCACAGGGGAGGCAATCAGCCCCAGCATTTT. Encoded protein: CSALESHRGGNQPQHF.

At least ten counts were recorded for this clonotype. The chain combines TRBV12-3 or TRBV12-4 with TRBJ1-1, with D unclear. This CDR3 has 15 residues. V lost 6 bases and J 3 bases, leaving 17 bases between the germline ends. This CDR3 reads CASRLHGALDTEAFF. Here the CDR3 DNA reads TGTGCCAGCAGGTTACACGGCGCGTTGGACACTGAAGCTTTCTTT.

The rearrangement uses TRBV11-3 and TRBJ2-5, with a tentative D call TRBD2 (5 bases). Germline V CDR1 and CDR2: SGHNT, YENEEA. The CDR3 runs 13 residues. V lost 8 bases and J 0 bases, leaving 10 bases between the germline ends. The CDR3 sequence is CASSEGNQETQYF. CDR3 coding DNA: TGTGCCAGCTCCGAGGGCAACCAAGAGACCCAGTACTTC. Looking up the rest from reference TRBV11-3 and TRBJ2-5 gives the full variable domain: EAGVVQSPRYKIIEKKQPVAFWCNPISGHNTLYWYLQNLGQGPELLIRYENEEAVDDSQLPKDRFSAERLKGVDSTLKIQPAELGDSAVYLCASSEGNQETQYFGPGTRLLVL.